This is a list of T cell receptor beta chains from one sample in a study of shared clonotypes between healthy human individuals. TCRdb keeps only in-frame clones here, not all; method: immunoSEQ multiplex PCR. Of 2,500,000 or so clones detected, approximately 90% appear once; the ten largest clones hold roughly 0.34%. The sample was naive CD4+ T cells from PBMCs. The receptors were gathered from a man aged 18-30 years in good health. Some clones in this sample may be carry-over from other donors' samples. Each CDR3 is given with its conserved first and last residue. The order of the fields is J gene, V gene, CDR3 protein.

j_gene: TRBJ1-5
v_gene: TRBV6-6
CDR3aa: CASTIGTISNQPQHF

j_gene: TRBJ2-7
v_gene: TRBV7-2
CDR3aa: CASSVTSGTLGRKYF

j_gene: TRBJ2-7
v_gene: TRBV5-6
CDR3aa: CASSGFWDGAYEQYF

j_gene: TRBJ2-3
v_gene: TRBV14
CDR3aa: CASSQVGYRGSVDTQYF

j_gene: TRBJ1-3
v_gene: TRBV28
CDR3aa: CASREYGGNTIYF

j_gene: TRBJ2-7
v_gene: TRBV28
CDR3aa: CASSFVRTSGNYEQYF

j_gene: TRBJ2-7
v_gene: TRBV28
CDR3aa: CASSLGLAVYEQYF

j_gene: TRBJ2-7
v_gene: TRBV5-4
CDR3aa: CASSTGLAGATYEQYF

j_gene: TRBJ2-3
v_gene: TRBV18
CDR3aa: CASSPSGGSTDTQYF

j_gene: TRBJ2-7
v_gene: TRBV5-1
CDR3aa: CASTPLGGSAYEQYF

j_gene: TRBJ2-1
v_gene: TRBV4-3
CDR3aa: CASSQERWAGLAAYNEQFF

j_gene: TRBJ1-4
v_gene: TRBV5-8
CDR3aa: CASSLAVGSNLNEKLFF

j_gene: TRBJ1-3
v_gene: TRBV28
CDR3aa: CASSLPVPSTNTIYF